This T cell receptor (beta chain) was documented in a study of shared clonotypes between healthy human individuals. Turning to the study itself: The plates for each donor numbered three CD4 naive, three CD4 memory, two CD8 naive and one CD8 memory.

Splitting of each subset's genomic DNA was done evenly across several immunoSEQ plates. Repertoires were generated with immunoSEQ multiplex PCR, while TCRdb's copy carries only in-frame clones and drops some. The sample consists of over 2,000,000 clones, around 93% of them appearing once. Findings and caveats of the study: The sharing of 5% to 6.5% of naive CD4 clonotypes was seen across a handful of donors. Generally, naive subsets (rather than memory subsets) showed larger estimated richness.

This clone was counted a single time. Its antigen is not identified. CD45RO-negative cells were positively selected for CCR7, leaving out terminally differentiated effector memory CD45RA+ cells. Germline CDR1 is SGHTA and CDR2 is FQGNSA. With 1 base removed from V and 0 bases from J, the gap between germline ends came to 10 bases. The CDR3 sequence is 15 residues long. The V and J genes are TRBV7-2 and TRBJ2-7, with unresolved D. This clonotype originated in a man aged 18 to 29 in good health. Some clones in this sample may be carry-over from other donors' samples. Sequenced: naive CD8+ T cells from PBMCs. CDR3 DNA: TGTGCCAGCAGCTTAGTTCCCGCGAGCTCCTACGAGCAGTACTTC. Its translation: CASSLVPASSYEQYF. Full variable domain (missing parts from reference TRBV7-2 and TRBJ2-7): GAGVSQSPSNKVTEKGKDVELRCDPISGHTALYWYRQSLGQGLEFLIYFQGNSAPDKSGLPSDRFSAERTGGSVSTLTIQRTQQEDSAVYLCASSLVPASSYEQYFGPGTRLTVT.